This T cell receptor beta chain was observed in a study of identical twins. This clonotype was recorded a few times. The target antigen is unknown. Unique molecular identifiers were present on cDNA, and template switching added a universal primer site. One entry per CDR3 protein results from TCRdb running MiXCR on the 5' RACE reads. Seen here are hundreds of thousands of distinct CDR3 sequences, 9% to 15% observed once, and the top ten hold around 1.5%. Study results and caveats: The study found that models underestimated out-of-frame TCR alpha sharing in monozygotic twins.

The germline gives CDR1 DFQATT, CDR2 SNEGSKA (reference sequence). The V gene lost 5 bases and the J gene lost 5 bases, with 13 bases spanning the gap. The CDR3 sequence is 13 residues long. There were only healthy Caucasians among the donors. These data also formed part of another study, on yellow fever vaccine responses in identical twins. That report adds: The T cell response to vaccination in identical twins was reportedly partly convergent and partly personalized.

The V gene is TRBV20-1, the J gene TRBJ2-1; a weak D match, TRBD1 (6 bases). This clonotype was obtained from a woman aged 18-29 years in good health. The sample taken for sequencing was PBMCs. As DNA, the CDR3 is TGCAGTGCTGGGGGCGAGGCAAACAATGAGCAGTTCTTC. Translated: CSAGGEANNEQFF.